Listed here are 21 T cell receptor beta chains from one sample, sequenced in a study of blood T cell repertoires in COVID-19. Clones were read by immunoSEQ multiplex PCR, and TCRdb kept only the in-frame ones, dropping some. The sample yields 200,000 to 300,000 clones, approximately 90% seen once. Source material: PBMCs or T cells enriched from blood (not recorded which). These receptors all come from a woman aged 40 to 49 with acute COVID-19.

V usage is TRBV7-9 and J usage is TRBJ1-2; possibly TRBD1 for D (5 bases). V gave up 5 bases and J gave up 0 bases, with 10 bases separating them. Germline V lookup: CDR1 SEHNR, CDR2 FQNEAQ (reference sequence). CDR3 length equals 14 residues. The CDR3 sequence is CASSPDISNYGYTF. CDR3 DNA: TGTGCCAGCAGCCCGGACATATCTAACTATGGCTACACCTTC.

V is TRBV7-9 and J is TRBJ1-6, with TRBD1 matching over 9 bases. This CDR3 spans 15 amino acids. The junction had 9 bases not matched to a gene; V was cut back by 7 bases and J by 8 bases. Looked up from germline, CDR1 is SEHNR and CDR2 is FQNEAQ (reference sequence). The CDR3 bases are TGTGCCAGCACCCTACAGACAGGGGGAGATTCACCCCTCCACTTT. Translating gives CASTLQTGGDSPLHF.

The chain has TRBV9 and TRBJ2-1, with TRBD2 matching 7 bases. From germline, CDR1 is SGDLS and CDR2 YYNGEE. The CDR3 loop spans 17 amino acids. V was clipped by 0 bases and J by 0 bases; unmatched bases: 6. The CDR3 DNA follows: TGTGCCAGCAGCGTAGATCCTCTAGCGGACTCCTACAATGAGCAGTTCTTC. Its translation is CASSVDPLADSYNEQFF. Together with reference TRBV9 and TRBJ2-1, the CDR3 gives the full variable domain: DSGVTQTPKHLITATGQRVTLRCSPRSGDLSVYWYQQSLDQGLQFLIQYYNGEERAKGNILERFSAQQFPDLHSELNLSSLELGDSALYFCASSVDPLADSYNEQFFGPGTRLTVL.

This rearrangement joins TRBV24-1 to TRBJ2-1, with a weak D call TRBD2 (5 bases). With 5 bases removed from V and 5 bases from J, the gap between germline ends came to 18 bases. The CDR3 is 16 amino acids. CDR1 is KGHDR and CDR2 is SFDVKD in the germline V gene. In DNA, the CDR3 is TGTGCCACCAGTGCCTGGGCGGACTCCCCCCACAATGAGCAGTTCTTC. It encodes CATSAWADSPHNEQFF.

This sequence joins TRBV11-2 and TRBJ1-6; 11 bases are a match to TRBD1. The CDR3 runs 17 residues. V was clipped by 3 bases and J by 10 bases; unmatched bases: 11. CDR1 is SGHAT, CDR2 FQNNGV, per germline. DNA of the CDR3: TGTGCCAGCAGCTTGGGACAGGGGGGTAGTCTATCCTCACCCCTCCACTTT. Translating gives CASSLGQGGSLSSPLHF.

The CDR3 protein is CASSQTGTAYEQYV. The CDR3 coding sequence is TGTGCCAGCAGCCAGACCGGGACAGCTTACGAGCAGTACGTC. The chain couples TRBV6-2 or TRBV6-3 to TRBJ2-7; 7 bases map to TRBD1. The CDR3 sequence is 14 residues long. J gave up 4 bases and V 6 bases, and 9 bases lay outside the gene matches. Germline loops: CDR1 MNHEY, CDR2 SVGEGT.

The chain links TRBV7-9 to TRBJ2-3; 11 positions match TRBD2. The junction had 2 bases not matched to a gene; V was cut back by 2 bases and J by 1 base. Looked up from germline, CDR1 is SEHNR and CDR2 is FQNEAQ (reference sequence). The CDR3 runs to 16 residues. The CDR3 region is CASSLLGLAGTDTQYF. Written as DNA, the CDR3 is TGTGCCAGCAGCTTACTGGGACTAGCGGGCACAGATACGCAGTATTTT.

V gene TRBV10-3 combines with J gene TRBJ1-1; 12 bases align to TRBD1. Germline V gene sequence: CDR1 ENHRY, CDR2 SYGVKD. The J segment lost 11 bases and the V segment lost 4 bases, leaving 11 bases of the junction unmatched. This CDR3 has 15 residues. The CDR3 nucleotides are TGTGCCATCAGTGTTTCTGGGACAGGGGGCGCCTCGGCTTTCTTT. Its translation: CAISVSGTGGASAFF.

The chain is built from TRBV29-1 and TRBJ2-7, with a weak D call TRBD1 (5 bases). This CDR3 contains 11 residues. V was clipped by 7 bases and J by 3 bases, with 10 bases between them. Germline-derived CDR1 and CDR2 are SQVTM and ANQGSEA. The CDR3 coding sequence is TGCAGCGGTAGTAGGGGCTACGAGCAGTACTTC. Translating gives CSGSRGYEQYF.

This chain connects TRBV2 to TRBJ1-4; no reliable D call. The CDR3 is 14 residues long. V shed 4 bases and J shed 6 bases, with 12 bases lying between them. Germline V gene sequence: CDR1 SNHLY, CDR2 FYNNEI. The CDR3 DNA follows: TGTGCCAGCAGTGCGCCCGAGGGTGATGAAAAACTGTTTTTT. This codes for CASSAPEGDEKLFF.

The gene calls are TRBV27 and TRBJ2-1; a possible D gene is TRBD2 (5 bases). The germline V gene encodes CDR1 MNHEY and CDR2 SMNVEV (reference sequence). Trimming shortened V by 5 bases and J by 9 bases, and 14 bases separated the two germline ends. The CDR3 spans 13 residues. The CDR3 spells CASSLSSAGEQFF. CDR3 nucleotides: TGTGCCAGCAGTCTCTCATCCGCGGGTGAGCAGTTCTTC.

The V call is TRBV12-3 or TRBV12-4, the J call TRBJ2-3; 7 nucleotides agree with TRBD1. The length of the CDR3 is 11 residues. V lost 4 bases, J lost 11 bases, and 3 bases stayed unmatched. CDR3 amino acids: CASSYRQGQYF. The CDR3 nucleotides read TGTGCCAGCAGTTACCGACAGGGGCAGTATTTT.

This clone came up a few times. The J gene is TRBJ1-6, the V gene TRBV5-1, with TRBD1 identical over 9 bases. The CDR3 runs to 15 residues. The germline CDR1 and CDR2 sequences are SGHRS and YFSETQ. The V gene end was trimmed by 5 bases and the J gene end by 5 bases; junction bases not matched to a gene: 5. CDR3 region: CASRLTGGDNSPLHF. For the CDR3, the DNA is TGCGCCAGCAGACTGACAGGGGGAGATAATTCACCCCTCCACTTT.

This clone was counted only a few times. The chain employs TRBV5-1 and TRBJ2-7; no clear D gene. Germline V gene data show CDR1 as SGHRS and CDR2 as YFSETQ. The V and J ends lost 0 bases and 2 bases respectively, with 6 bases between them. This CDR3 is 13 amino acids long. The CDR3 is CASSLESTYEQYF. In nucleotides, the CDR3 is TGCGCCAGCAGCTTGGAGTCTACCTACGAGCAGTACTTC. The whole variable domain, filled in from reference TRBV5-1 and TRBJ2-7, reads KAGVTQTPRYLIKTRGQQVTLSCSPISGHRSVSWYQQTPGQGLQFLFEYFSETQRNKGNFPGRFSGRQFSNSRSEMNVSTLELGDSALYLCASSLESTYEQYFGPGTRLTVT.

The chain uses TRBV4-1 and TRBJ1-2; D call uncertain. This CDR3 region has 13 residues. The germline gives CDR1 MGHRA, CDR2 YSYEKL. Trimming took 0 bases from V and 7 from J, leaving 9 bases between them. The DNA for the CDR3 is TGCGCCAGCAGCCAAGACGGACTCTCTGGCTACACCTTC. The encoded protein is CASSQDGLSGYTF.

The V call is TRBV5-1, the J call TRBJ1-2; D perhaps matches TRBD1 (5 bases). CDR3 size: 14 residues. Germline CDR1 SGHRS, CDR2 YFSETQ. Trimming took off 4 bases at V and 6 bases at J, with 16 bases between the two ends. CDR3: CASSPQAAGDGYTF. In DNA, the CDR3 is TGCGCCAGCAGCCCACAAGCCGCGGGGGATGGCTACACCTTC.

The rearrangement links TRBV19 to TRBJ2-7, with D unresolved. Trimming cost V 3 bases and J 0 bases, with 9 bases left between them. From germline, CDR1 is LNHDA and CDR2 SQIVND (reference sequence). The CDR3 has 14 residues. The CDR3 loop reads CASSIEQNSYEQYF. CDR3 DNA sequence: TGTGCCAGTAGTATCGAACAGAACTCCTACGAGCAGTACTTC.

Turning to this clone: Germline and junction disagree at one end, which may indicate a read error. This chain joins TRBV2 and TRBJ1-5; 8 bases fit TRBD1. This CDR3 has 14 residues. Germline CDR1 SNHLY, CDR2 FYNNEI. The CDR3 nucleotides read TGTGCCGGCAGTGAAAGGACAGGGACACAGCCCCAGCATTTT. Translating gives CAGSERTGTQPQHF.

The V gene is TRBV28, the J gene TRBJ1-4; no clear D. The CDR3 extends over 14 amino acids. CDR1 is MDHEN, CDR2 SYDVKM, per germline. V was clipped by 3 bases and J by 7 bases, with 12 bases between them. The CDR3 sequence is CASSFRGVGEKLFF. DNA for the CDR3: TGTGCCAGCAGTTTTCGGGGAGTGGGTGAAAAACTGTTTTTT. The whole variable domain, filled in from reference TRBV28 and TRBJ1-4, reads DVKVTQSSRYLVKRTGEKVFLECVQDMDHENMFWYRQDPGLGLRLIYFSYDVKMKEKGDIPEGYSVSREKKERFSLILESASTNQTSMYLCASSFRGVGEKLFFGSGTQLSVL.

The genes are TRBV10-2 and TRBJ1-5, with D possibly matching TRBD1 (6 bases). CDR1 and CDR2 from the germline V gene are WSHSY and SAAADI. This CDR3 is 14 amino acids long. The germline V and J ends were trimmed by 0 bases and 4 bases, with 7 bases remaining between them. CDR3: CASSESRGNQPQHF. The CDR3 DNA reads TGCGCCAGCAGTGAGTCGAGGGGGAATCAGCCCCAGCATTTT.

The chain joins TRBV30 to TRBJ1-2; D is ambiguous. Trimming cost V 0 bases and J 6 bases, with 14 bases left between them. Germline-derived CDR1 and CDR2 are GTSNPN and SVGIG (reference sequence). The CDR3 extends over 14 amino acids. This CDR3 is CAWSVLNGVNGYTF. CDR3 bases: TGTGCCTGGAGTGTGTTGAACGGGGTCAATGGCTACACCTTC.